The 22 T cell receptor beta chains reported below all come from one sample, sequenced in a study of cytomegalovirus exposure and HLA in healthy donors. The PCR ran on 60 Vbeta and 13 Jbeta primers. The data were produced by immunoSEQ multiplex PCR, yet TCRdb's version contains in-frame clones alone and is incomplete. The repertoire holds about 140,000 clones, with about 80% as singletons. Specimen: PBMCs. These receptors originate from a middle-aged woman in good health and CMV-seronegative.

The V call is TRBV19, the J call TRBJ2-7; TRBD1 might be the D (6 bases). This CDR3 region has 18 residues. The V end was cut by 4 bases, the J end by 4 bases, with 26 bases between. From germline, CDR1 is LNHDA and CDR2 SQIVND (reference sequence). The CDR3 here is CASSTRFPPGDPGYEQYF. The CDR3 DNA is TGTGCCAGTAGTACCCGATTCCCACCAGGGGATCCTGGGTACGAGCAGTACTTC.

The chain uses TRBV6-1 and TRBJ1-3; D possibly corresponds to TRBD1 (6 bases). This CDR3 region has 14 residues. Trimming stripped 4 bases from V and 3 bases from J, with 10 bases between. The germline V gene has CDR1 MNHNS and CDR2 SASEGT. DNA for the CDR3: TGTGCCAGCAGTGCCCGGACAGATGGAAACACCATATATTTT. Its protein is CASSARTDGNTIYF.

This rearrangement joins TRBV11-2 to TRBJ2-3; the D gene is possibly TRBD1 (6 bases). The CDR3 is made up of 15 amino acids. Germline V gives CDR1 SGHAT, CDR2 FQNNGV. Trimming shortened V by 8 bases and J by 7 bases, and 22 bases separated the two germline ends. CDR3 coding DNA: TGTGCCAGCCGAGTAGCCGTATTAGGGGGTAATACGCAGTATTTT. Encoded protein: CASRVAVLGGNTQYF.

The rearrangement uses TRBV7-2 and TRBJ2-1; D may be TRBD1 (6 bases). CDR1 is SGHTA, CDR2 FQGNSA, per germline. This CDR3 is built from 13 residues. The V and J ends lost 5 bases and 4 bases respectively, with 9 bases between them. The CDR3 DNA follows: TGTGCCAGCAGCCCGACAGGATACAATGAGCAGTTCTTC. This encodes CASSPTGYNEQFF.

The CDR3 DNA sequence: TGTGCCAGCAGGGCAGGGAATTACGAGCAGTACTTC. It specifies CASRAGNYEQYF. The chain uses TRBV28 and TRBJ2-7; a weak D match, TRBD1 (5 bases). Germline CDR1 reads MDHEN; CDR2 reads SYDVKM. This CDR3 contains 12 residues. V dropped 6 bases and J dropped 4 bases, with 10 bases sitting between them.

The genes are TRBV29-1 and TRBJ2-7; 7 positions agree with TRBD1. The CDR3 is 13 amino acids. In germline, CDR1 is SQVTM, CDR2 ANQGSEA. Trimming took 6 bases from V and 0 from J; bases not matched to a gene: 5. This chain's CDR3 is CSVVTGVSYEQYF. CDR3 sequence (DNA): TGCAGCGTAGTAACAGGGGTCTCCTACGAGCAGTACTTC.

This clone was counted at least ten times. J is TRBJ2-1 and V is TRBV18, with a tentative D call TRBD1 (5 bases). Between the trimmed V and J ends, which lost 3 bases and 4 bases, there was a span of 13 bases. CDR1 KGHSH and CDR2 LQKENI come from the germline V gene. The CDR3 extends over 15 amino acids. The CDR3 sequence is CASSPEIRGYNEQFF. In DNA form, the CDR3 reads TGTGCCAGCTCACCCGAGATTAGGGGATACAATGAGCAGTTCTTC.

The chain uses TRBV9 and TRBJ1-1; D gene unclear. The CDR3 runs 15 residues. Per germline, CDR1 SGDLS and CDR2 YYNGEE. Deletions cut 0 bases from V and 7 bases from J, with 16 bases between. The CDR3 spells CASSVVGDRAGEAFF. CDR3 DNA: TGTGCCAGCAGCGTAGTAGGAGACCGAGCTGGTGAAGCTTTCTTT.

This chain connects TRBV29-1 to TRBJ2-5, with 12 bases matching TRBD2. The J call may not be correct, given that the DNA end is closer to TRBJ2-7. The CDR3 is 13 residues long. The germline CDR1 and CDR2 sequences are SQVTM and ANQGSEA. CDR3 loop: CSARLAGVAEQYF. DNA of the CDR3: TGCAGCGCCCGACTAGCGGGAGTAGCCGAGCAGTACTTC.

The chain has TRBV4-3 and TRBJ1-2; D not resolved. Looked up from germline, CDR1 is LGHNA and CDR2 is YSLEER. Trimming took 3 bases from V and 2 from J, leaving 10 bases between them. The CDR3 loop spans 14 amino acids. This chain's CDR3 is CASSHTQRNYGYTF. CDR3 in DNA: TGCGCCAGCAGCCATACACAACGCAACTATGGCTACACCTTC.

This chain links TRBV5-6 with TRBJ1-2; D remains ambiguous. The CDR3 runs 14 residues. Germline V CDR1 and CDR2: SGHDT, YYEEEE. V lost 2 bases and J 2 bases, leaving 10 bases between the germline ends. DNA for the CDR3: TGTGCCAGCAGCTTTCTTACAGAGAACTATGGCTACACCTTC. It yields the protein CASSFLTENYGYTF. The full variable domain, in which reference TRBV5-6 and TRBJ1-2 provide the parts outside the CDR3, is DAGVTQSPTHLIKTRGQQVTLRCSPKSGHDTVSWYQQALGQGPQFIFQYYEEEERQRGNFPDRFSGHQFPNYSSELNVNALLLGDSALYLCASSFLTENYGYTFGSGTRLTVV.

The chain is built from TRBV18 and TRBJ2-3, with TRBD1 matching 7 bases. Germline V gene sequence: CDR1 KGHSH, CDR2 LQKENI. After removal of 4 bases from V and 2 bases from J, the junction contained 3 bases not matched to a gene. The CDR3 is 14 residues long. The CDR3 nucleotides are TGTGCCAGCTCACGGGGACAGAACACAGATACGCAGTATTTT. Translated, it gives CASSRGQNTDTQYF.

This clone was detected only a few times. J is TRBJ1-5 and V is TRBV2, with unresolved D. The CDR3 covers 13 residues. Germline V gene sequence: CDR1 SNHLY, CDR2 FYNNEI. V lost 8 bases to trimming and J lost 6 bases, with 14 bases between them. The CDR3 reads CASCTGAGQPQHF. The CDR3 DNA reads TGTGCCAGCTGTACGGGCGCGGGTCAGCCCCAGCATTTT.

The rearrangement links TRBV29-1 to TRBJ2-3, with D unresolved. Germline lookup yields CDR1 SQVTM and CDR2 ANQGSEA. V shed 5 bases and J shed 6 bases, with 18 bases lying between them. The CDR3 is made up of 14 amino acids. The CDR3 here is CSVSGRNLGDTQYF. The CDR3, as DNA: TGCAGCGTTTCCGGCAGGAACCTTGGGGATACGCAGTATTTT.

The J gene is TRBJ1-2, the V gene TRBV7-7; 11 bases are a match to TRBD1. This CDR3 contains 16 residues. CDR1 SSHAT and CDR2 FNYEAQ come from the germline V gene (reference sequence). Trimming at V came to 5 bases and at J to 5 bases, leaving 10 bases not matched to a gene. CDR3: CASSPGTGGKRYGYTF. For the CDR3, the DNA is TGTGCCAGCAGCCCCGGGACAGGGGGGAAAAGATATGGCTACACCTTC.

The gene calls are TRBV5-6 and TRBJ2-7; 8 bases are a match to TRBD1. From germline, CDR1 is SGHDT and CDR2 YYEEEE. This CDR3 has 14 amino acids. The junction had 7 bases not matched to a gene; V was cut back by 4 bases and J by 4 bases. The CDR3 protein is CASSTGGRGYEQYF. CDR3 in DNA: TGTGCCAGCAGCACAGGGGGTCGCGGATACGAGCAGTACTTC. Full variable domain (missing parts from reference TRBV5-6 and TRBJ2-7): DAGVTQSPTHLIKTRGQQVTLRCSPKSGHDTVSWYQQALGQGPQFIFQYYEEEERQRGNFPDRFSGHQFPNYSSELNVNALLLGDSALYLCASSTGGRGYEQYFGPGTRLTVT.

The chain recombines TRBV9 with TRBJ2-7, with TRBD2 matching over 7 bases. After removal of 2 bases from V and 2 bases from J, the junction contained 4 bases not matched to a gene. Germline V lookup: CDR1 SGDLS, CDR2 YYNGEE. The CDR3 loop spans 14 amino acids. CDR3 residues: CASSVGGVAYEQYF. As DNA, the CDR3 is TGTGCCAGCAGCGTTGGGGGGGTTGCCTACGAGCAGTACTTC. Variable domain in full (rest from reference TRBV9 and TRBJ2-7): DSGVTQTPKHLITATGQRVTLRCSPRSGDLSVYWYQQSLDQGLQFLIQYYNGEERAKGNILERFSAQQFPDLHSELNLSSLELGDSALYFCASSVGGVAYEQYFGPGTRLTVT.

This clone was seen more than once but under ten times. The chain has TRBV28 and TRBJ2-2, with 7 bases identical to TRBD1. CDR1 and CDR2 (germline): MDHEN, SYDVKM. The J segment lost 4 bases and the V segment lost 5 bases, leaving 7 bases of the junction unmatched. The CDR3 totals 15 residues. CDR3 coding DNA: TGTGCCAGCAGTGGTCGACAGGGCGGCACCGGGGAGCTGTTTTTT. Its protein product is CASSGRQGGTGELFF. Full variable domain (remainder filled in from reference TRBV28 and TRBJ2-2): DVKVTQSSRYLVKRTGEKVFLECVQDMDHENMFWYRQDPGLGLRLIYFSYDVKMKEKGDIPEGYSVSREKKERFSLILESASTNQTSMYLCASSGRQGGTGELFFGEGSRLTVL.

The gene calls are TRBV7-2 and TRBJ2-1; 11 bases are a match to TRBD2. The CDR3 extends over 15 amino acids. V lost 7 bases, J lost 2 bases, and 4 bases stayed unmatched. The V gene's germline CDR1 is SGHTA and CDR2 FQGNSA. CDR3 nucleotides: TGTGCCAGCACCCTTAGCGGGGGGGCCTACAATGAGCAGTTCTTC. Translated: CASTLSGGAYNEQFF.

The chain links TRBV5-6 to TRBJ1-4; D is perhaps TRBD1 (6 bases). The germline gives CDR1 SGHDT, CDR2 YYEEEE. V lost 1 base, J lost 10 bases, and 14 bases lay in between. The CDR3 covers 14 residues. The CDR3 spells CASSLLGAKGKLFF. The CDR3 bases are TGTGCCAGCAGCTTGTTGGGGGCGAAGGGAAAACTGTTTTTT.

The rearrangement links TRBV6-5 to TRBJ1-5; D call uncertain. The CDR3 has 14 amino acids. Deletions cut 2 bases from V and 4 bases from J, with 9 bases between. Germline CDR1 reads MNHEY; CDR2 reads SVGAGI. The CDR3 nucleotides are TGTGCCAGCAGTTACACTCCCGGGAATCAGCCCCAGCATTTT. Encoded protein: CASSYTPGNQPQHF.

This chain links TRBV7-9 with TRBJ2-5; D unresolved. The CDR3 length is 13 residues. The germline gives CDR1 SEHNR, CDR2 FQNEAQ (reference sequence). V shed 4 bases and J shed 5 bases, with 11 bases lying between them. CDR3 in DNA: TGTGCCAGCAGCTCAGTCGGGTCGGAGACCCAGTACTTC. This translates into CASSSVGSETQYF.